A single sample is the source of the 8 T cell receptor beta chains below, sequenced in a study of immune heterogeneity within non-small cell lung tumors (dated by TCRdb to the late 2010s). For the TCR template, genomic DNA was extracted from bulk tumor tissue, and roughly 580 ng of gDNA was amplified for each sample. During surgery, multiple biopsies were taken from each primary tumor, with sampling sites spaced as far apart as possible within the tumor mass. The study cohort was described as untreated, and the patients were newly diagnosed NSCLC cases having curative surgery. TCRdb records HiSeq X Ten as the sequencer. The TCR beta CDR3 region was amplified with a multiplex PCR system whose first round of roughly 11 cycles used 32 V-gene forward primers and 13 J-gene reverse primers. In-frame beta chains were kept once TCRdb had trimmed the public reads at Q25 with fastp and called clones with MiXCR. Identical CDR3 proteins give one entry, which carries the most common genes and DNA. Present in this sample are about 15,000 distinct CDR3 sequences, roughly 29% of which were seen just once. Approximately 4.1% of the sample goes to the ten largest clones.

The specimen sequenced was lung tumor tissue. The receptors derive from a man in his forties with non-small cell lung cancer.

Comments on this clonotype: A much larger clone lies one base from this, so it may be a read error. The chain joins TRBV5-1 to TRBJ2-7, with D maybe TRBD1 (5 bases). Trimming shortened V by 2 bases and J by 2 bases, and 8 bases separated the two germline ends. Germline V gene data show CDR1 as SGHRS and CDR2 as YFSETQ. This CDR3 is built from 13 residues. Here the CDR3 DNA reads TGCGCCAGCAGCTTAGGGGCCCCCTACGAGCAGTACTTC. Translating gives CASSLGAPYEQYF. Full variable domain (outside the CDR3, taken from reference TRBV5-1 and TRBJ2-7): KAGVTQTPRYLIKTRGQQVTLSCSPISGHRSVSWYQQTPGQGLQFLFEYFSETQRNKGNFPGRFSGRQFSNSRSEMNVSTLELGDSALYLCASSLGAPYEQYFGPGTRLTVT.

The chain combines TRBV27 with TRBJ2-1; 15 bases are a match to TRBD2. The V gene end was trimmed by 6 bases and the J gene end by 7 bases; junction bases not matched to a gene: 13. Germline V CDR1 and CDR2: MNHEY, SMNVEV (reference sequence). This CDR3 has 18 residues. This chain's CDR3 is CASRRQVAGTSGRNEQFF. The CDR3, as DNA: TGTGCCAGCAGGCGACAGGTGGCAGGGACTAGCGGGAGGAATGAGCAGTTCTTC.

With respect to this clonotype: Possible read error: a much larger clone is one base away. J is TRBJ1-2 and V is TRBV11-2; D not resolved. The CDR3 runs to 13 residues. Germline values: CDR1 SGHAT, CDR2 FQNNGV. V was clipped by 2 bases and J by 6 bases, with 10 bases between them. CDR3 protein: CASSLQAFDGYTF. The CDR3 DNA is TGTGCCAGCAGCTTACAGGCTTTCGATGGCTACACCTTC.

By sample fraction, this clonotype is medium-sized (0.01 to 0.1%). The chain has TRBV19 and TRBJ2-7; TRBD2 matches 10 bases. The J segment lost 3 bases and the V segment lost 3 bases, leaving 5 bases of the junction unmatched. There are 15 residues in the CDR3. Germline lookup yields CDR1 LNHDA and CDR2 SQIVND (reference sequence). CDR3 protein: CASSMGLAGVYEQYF. The CDR3 bases are TGTGCCAGTAGTATGGGGCTAGCGGGAGTCTACGAGCAGTACTTC.

Notes on this clonotype: A much bigger clone sits one base away, suggesting this may be a read error. The J gene is TRBJ1-1, the V gene TRBV6-4, with D possibly being TRBD1 (5 bases). The CDR3 length is 16 residues. CDR1 and CDR2 (germline): MRHNA, SNTAGT. The CDR3 DNA reads TGTGCTAACAGGCGGCAGCCGGCTAATCTGAACACTGAAGCTTTCTTT. Residues: CANRRQPANLNTEAFF.

The chain carries TRBV9 and TRBJ2-3; 14 nucleotides agree with TRBD2. Unmatched junction bases numbered 9, after V lost 5 bases and J lost 4 bases. The CDR3 covers 17 residues. The germline V gene has CDR1 SGDLS and CDR2 YYNGEE. The CDR3 protein is CASSRTGTSGSSDTQYF. The CDR3 DNA is TGTGCCAGCAGTCGAACCGGGACTAGCGGGAGCTCAGATACGCAGTATTTT.

This clonotype was recorded at least ten times. This rearrangement joins TRBV11-3 to TRBJ1-5; D perhaps matches TRBD1 (5 bases). Between the trimmed V and J ends, which lost 3 bases and 6 bases, there was a span of 12 bases. Germline V gene data show CDR1 as SGHNT and CDR2 as YENEEA. The CDR3 runs to 14 residues. CDR3 bases: TGTGCCAGCAGCTTTTCGGGGGTAGGTCAGCCCCAGCATTTT. Its protein is CASSFSGVGQPQHF. The variable domain in full, completed from reference TRBV11-3 and TRBJ1-5, reads EAGVVQSPRYKIIEKKQPVAFWCNPISGHNTLYWYLQNLGQGPELLIRYENEEAVDDSQLPKDRFSAERLKGVDSTLKIQPAELGDSAVYLCASSFSGVGQPQHFGDGTRLSIL.

This clonotype was counted many times. The chain links TRBV4-1 to TRBJ2-7; D is unclear. Germline V gene lookup returns CDR1 MGHRA and CDR2 YSYEKL. This CDR3 contains 16 residues. V dropped 0 bases and J dropped 2 bases, with 14 bases sitting between them. CDR3 region: CASSQDPWGITYEQYF. Written as DNA, the CDR3 is TGCGCCAGCAGCCAAGATCCGTGGGGAATAACCTACGAGCAGTACTTC.